This T cell receptor beta chain appears in the sequencing data of a study of T cell repertoires in cytomegalovirus infection. TCRdb re-derived calls from the reads in MiXCR, one entry per CDR3 protein. This sample has approximately 470,000 distinct CDR3 sequences, with approximately 46% found just once. The ends lost 6 bases at V and 1 base at J; junction bases unmatched: 13. The CDR3 extends over 17 amino acids. Germline V gene sequence: CDR1 ENHRY, CDR2 SYGVKD. Notes on this clonotype: Antigen unknown.

The source of this sequence is a human donor in good health (CMV status not recorded). Some clones in this sample may be carry-over from other donors' samples. The rearrangement links TRBV10-3 to TRBJ2-7, with 9 nucleotides matching TRBD2. The sequencing here drew on cultured PBMCs, taken from culture after CMV antigen stimulation. The CDR3 bases are TGTGCCATCAGACCCACCAGAGGAAGCGGGGGGTCCTACGAGCAGTACTTC. It is translated as CAIRPTRGSGGSYEQYF.